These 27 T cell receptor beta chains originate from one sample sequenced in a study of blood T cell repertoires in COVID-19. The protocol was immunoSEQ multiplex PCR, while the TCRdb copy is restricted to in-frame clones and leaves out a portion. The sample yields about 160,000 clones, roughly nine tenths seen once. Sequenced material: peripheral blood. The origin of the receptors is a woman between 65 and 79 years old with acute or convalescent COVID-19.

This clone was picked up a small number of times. CDR3 sequence: CASSFPTGQGGWYF. CDR3 nucleotides: TGTGCCAGCAGCTTCCCAACGGGACAGGGGGGATGGTACTTC. The rearrangement joins TRBV7-9 to TRBJ2-7; 11 bases fit TRBD1. The CDR3 has 14 residues. CDR1 is SEHNR and CDR2 is FQNEAQ in the germline V gene (reference sequence). V shed 3 bases and J 12 bases; nucleotides not matched to a gene: 10.

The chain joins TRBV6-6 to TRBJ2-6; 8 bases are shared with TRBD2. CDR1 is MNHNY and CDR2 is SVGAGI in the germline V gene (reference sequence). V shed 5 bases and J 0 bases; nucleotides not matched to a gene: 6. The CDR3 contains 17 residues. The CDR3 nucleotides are TGTGCCAGCAGTCCGGGGACTAGGATCTCTGGGGCCAACGTCCTGACTTTC. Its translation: CASSPGTRISGANVLTF.

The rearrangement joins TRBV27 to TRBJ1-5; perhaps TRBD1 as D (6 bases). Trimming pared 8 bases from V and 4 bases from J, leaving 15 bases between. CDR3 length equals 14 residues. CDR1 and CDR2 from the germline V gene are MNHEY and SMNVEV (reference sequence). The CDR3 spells CASARGTWNQPQHF. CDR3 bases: TGTGCCAGCGCCAGGGGTACTTGGAATCAGCCCCAGCATTTT.

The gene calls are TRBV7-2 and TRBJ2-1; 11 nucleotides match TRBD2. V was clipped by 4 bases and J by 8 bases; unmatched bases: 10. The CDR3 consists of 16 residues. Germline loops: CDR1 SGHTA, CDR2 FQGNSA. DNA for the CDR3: TGTGCCAGCAGCTCAGCACCACTAGCGGGGGTCTATGAGCAGTTCTTC. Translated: CASSSAPLAGVYEQFF.

The CDR3 loop reads CASSYYTGETQYF. The CDR3 DNA sequence: TGTGCCAGCAGTTATTACACCGGGGAGACCCAGTACTTC. The V gene is TRBV6-5, the J gene TRBJ2-5; D not certain. The V and J ends lost 3 bases and 5 bases respectively, with 10 bases between them. In germline, CDR1 is MNHEY, CDR2 SVGAGI. The CDR3 runs to 13 residues.

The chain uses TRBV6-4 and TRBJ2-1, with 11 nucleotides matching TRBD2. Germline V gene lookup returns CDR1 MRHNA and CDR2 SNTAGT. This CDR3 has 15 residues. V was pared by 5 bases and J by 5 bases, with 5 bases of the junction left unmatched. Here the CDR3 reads CASSLVAGGDNEQFF. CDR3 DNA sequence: TGTGCCAGCAGTCTAGTAGCGGGGGGGGACAATGAGCAGTTCTTC.

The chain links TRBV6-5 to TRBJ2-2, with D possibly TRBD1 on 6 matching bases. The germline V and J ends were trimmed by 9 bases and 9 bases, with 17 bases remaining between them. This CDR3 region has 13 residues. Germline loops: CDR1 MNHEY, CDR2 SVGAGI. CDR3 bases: TGTGCCAGTACCCTAAAAACAGGGAGGGAGCTGTTTTTT. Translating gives CASTLKTGRELFF.

CDR3 DNA: TGTGCCAGCAGCCCACCTACTAGGAATGAGCAGTTCTTC. Translating gives CASSPPTRNEQFF. V usage is TRBV5-8 and J usage is TRBJ2-1; a weak D match, TRBD2 (5 bases). CDR3 size: 13 residues. V lost 4 bases, J lost 7 bases, and 12 bases lay in between. The germline CDR1 and CDR2 sequences are SGHTS and YDEGEE.

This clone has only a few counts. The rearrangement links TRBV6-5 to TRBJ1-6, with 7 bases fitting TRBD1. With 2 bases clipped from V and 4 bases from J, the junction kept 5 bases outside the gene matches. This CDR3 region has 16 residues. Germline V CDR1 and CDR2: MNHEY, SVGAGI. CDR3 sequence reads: CASSYLGQPYNSPLHF. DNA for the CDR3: TGTGCCAGCAGTTACCTGGGACAGCCATATAATTCACCCCTCCACTTT.

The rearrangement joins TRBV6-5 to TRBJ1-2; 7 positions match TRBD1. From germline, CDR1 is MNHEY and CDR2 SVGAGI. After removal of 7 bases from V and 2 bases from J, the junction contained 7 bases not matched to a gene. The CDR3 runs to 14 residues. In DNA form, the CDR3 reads TGTGCCAGCACCAGGGGGACAACGAACTATGGCTACACCTTC. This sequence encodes CASTRGTTNYGYTF.

CDR3 nucleotide sequence: TGTGCCAGCAGTTTGGGACAGGGGGCGCAGAAACTGTTTTTT. Its protein product is CASSLGQGAQKLFF. The chain combines TRBV28 with TRBJ1-4; TRBD1 agrees at 12 bases. The trim removed 3 bases at V and 11 bases at J, leaving 4 bases unmatched. There are 14 residues in the CDR3. From germline, CDR1 is MDHEN and CDR2 SYDVKM.

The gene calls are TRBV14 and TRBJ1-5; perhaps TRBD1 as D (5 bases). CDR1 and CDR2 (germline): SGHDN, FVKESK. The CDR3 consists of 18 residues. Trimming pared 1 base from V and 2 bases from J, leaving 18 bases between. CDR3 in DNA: TGTGCCAGCAGCCAAGTACTGACCCAGGGATTGGGCAATCAGCCCCAGCATTTT. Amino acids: CASSQVLTQGLGNQPQHF.

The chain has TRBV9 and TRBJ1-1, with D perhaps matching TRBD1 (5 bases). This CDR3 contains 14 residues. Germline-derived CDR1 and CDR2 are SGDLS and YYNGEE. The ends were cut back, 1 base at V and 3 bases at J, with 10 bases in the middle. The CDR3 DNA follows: TGTGCCAGCAGCGTATTTGGGGGGGACACTGAAGCTTTCTTT. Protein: CASSVFGGDTEAFF.

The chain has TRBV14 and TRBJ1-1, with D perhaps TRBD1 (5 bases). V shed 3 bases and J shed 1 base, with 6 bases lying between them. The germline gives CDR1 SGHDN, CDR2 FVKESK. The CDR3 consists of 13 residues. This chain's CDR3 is CASSQGRNTEAFF. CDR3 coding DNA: TGTGCCAGCAGCCAGGGGCGGAACACTGAAGCTTTCTTT.

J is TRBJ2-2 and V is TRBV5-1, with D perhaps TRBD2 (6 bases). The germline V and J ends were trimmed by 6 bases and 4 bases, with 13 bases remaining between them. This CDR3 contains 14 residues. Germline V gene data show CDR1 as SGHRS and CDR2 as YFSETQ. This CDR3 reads CASKGRAGTGELFF. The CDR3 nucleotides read TGCGCCAGCAAGGGGAGAGCGGGCACCGGGGAGCTGTTTTTT.

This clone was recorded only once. CDR3 coding DNA: TGTGCCAGCAGTGTTGGGACAGACACTGAAGCTTTCTTT. Amino acids: CASSVGTDTEAFF. V gene TRBV12-3 or TRBV12-4 combines with J gene TRBJ1-1; 7 bases match TRBD1. Trimming at V came to 5 bases and at J to 3 bases, leaving 3 bases not matched to a gene. The CDR3 sequence is 13 residues long.

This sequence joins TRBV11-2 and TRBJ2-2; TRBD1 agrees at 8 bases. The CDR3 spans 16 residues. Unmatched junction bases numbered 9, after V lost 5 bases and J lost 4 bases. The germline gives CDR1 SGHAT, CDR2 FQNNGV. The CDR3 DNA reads TGTGCCAGCAGCGAACCGGGACAGGTAGTCACCGGGGAGCTGTTTTTT. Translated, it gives CASSEPGQVVTGELFF.

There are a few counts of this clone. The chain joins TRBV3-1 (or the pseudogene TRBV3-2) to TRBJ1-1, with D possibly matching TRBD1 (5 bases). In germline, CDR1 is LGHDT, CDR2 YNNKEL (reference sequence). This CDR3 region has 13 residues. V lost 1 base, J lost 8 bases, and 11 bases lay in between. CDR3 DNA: TGTGCCAGCAGCCAAGTCGGGGGATCCGAAGCTTTCTTT. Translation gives CASSQVGGSEAFF.

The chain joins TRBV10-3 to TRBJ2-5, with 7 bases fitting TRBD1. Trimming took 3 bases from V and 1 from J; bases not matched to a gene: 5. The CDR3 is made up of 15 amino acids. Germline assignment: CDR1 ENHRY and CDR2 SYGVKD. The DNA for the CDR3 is TGTGCCATCAGTGACGAGGACAGGTCCCAAGAGACCCAGTACTTC. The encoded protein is CAISDEDRSQETQYF.

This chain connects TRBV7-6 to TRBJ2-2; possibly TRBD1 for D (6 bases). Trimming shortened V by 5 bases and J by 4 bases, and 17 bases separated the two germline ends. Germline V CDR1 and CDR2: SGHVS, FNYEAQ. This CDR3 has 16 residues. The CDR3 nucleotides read TGTGCCAGCAGCCCCCACCGGACAGAGACCACCGGGGAGCTGTTTTTT. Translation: CASSPHRTETTGELFF.

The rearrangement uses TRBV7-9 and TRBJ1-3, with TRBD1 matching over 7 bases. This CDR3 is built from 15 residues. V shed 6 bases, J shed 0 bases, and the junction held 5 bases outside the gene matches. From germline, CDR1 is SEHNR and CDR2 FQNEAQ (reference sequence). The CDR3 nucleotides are TGTGCCAGCAGTTCGGGACAGACCTCTGGAAACACCATATATTTT. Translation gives CASSSGQTSGNTIYF.

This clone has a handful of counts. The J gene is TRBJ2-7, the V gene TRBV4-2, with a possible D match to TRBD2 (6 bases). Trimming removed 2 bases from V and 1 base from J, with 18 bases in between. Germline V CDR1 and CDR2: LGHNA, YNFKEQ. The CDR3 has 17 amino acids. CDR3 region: CASSQTSSGRTSYEQYF. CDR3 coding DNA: TGTGCCAGCAGCCAAACGAGTAGCGGCCGCACGTCCTACGAGCAGTACTTC.

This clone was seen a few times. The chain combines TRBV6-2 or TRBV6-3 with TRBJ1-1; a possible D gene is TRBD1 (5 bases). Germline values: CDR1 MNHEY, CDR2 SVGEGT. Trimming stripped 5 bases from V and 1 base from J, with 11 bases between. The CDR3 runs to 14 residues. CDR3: CASSRGMRNTEAFF. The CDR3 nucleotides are TGTGCCAGCAGTAGGGGAATGAGGAACACTGAAGCTTTCTTT.

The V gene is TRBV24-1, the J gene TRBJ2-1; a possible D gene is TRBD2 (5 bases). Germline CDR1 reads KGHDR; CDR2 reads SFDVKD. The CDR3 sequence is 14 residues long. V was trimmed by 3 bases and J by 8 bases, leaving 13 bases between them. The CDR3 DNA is TGTGCCACCAGTGATCCGACCCGGCGGGATGAGCAGTTCTTC. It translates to CATSDPTRRDEQFF.

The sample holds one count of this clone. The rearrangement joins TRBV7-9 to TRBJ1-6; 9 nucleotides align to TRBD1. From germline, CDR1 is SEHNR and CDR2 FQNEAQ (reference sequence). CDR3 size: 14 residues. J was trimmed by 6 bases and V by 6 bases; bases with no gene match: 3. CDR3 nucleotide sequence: TGTGCCAGCAGATCGACAGGGGGTAATTCACCCCTCCACTTT. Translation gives CASRSTGGNSPLHF.

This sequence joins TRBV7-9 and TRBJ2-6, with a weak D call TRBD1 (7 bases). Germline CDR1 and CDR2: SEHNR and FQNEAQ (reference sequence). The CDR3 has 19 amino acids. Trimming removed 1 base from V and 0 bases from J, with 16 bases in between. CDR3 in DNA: TGTGCCAGCAGCTTAGGACGGGGGACAGTAGTCTCTGGGGCCAACGTCCTGACTTTC. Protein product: CASSLGRGTVVSGANVLTF.

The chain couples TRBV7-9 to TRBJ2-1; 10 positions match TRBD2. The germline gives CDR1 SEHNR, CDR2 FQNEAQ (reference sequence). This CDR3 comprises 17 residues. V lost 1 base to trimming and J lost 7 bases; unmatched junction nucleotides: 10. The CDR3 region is CASSLEASGRAGNEQFF. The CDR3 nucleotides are TGTGCCAGCAGCTTAGAGGCGAGCGGGAGGGCCGGGAATGAGCAGTTCTTC.